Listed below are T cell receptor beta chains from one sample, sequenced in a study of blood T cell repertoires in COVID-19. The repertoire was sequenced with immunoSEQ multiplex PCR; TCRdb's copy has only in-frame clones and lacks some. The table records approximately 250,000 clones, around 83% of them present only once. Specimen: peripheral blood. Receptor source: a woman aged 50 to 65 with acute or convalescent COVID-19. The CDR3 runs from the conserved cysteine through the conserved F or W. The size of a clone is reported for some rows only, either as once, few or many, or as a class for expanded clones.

CDR3: CASSLDINTEAFF; J: TRBJ1-1; V: TRBV5-5; size: .
CDR3: CASSLGARTNTGELFF; J: TRBJ2-2; V: TRBV5-1; size: .
CDR3: CASSSQGANEQFF; J: TRBJ2-1; V: TRBV7-9; size: .
CDR3: CASREAGRGNIQYF; J: TRBJ2-4; V: TRBV27; size: .
CDR3: CASSLNRVPNNYGYTF; J: TRBJ1-2; V: TRBV7-2; size: .
CDR3: CASSSLTGGIGYEQYF; J: TRBJ2-7; V: TRBV6-5; size: .
CDR3: CASSLLRDRVTDTQYF; J: TRBJ2-3; V: TRBV5-8; size: once
CDR3: CASSTSGQGGNEQYF; J: TRBJ2-7; V: TRBV5-1; size: .
CDR3: CASSSPGSSYNEQFF; J: TRBJ2-1; V: TRBV7-9; size: .
CDR3: CSAGVRGVGGYTF; J: TRBJ1-2; V: TRBV29-1; size: .
CDR3: CASSSLSSVTGELFF; J: TRBJ2-2; V: TRBV7-8; size: .
CDR3: CASSLSDRGYGYTF; J: TRBJ1-2; V: TRBV27; size: .
CDR3: CASSPRTSGAYGEQYF; J: TRBJ2-7; V: TRBV19; size: .
CDR3: CASSQDPPGNNEKLFF; J: TRBJ1-4; V: TRBV4-1; size: .
CDR3: CATSRAQGHHEQYF; J: TRBJ2-7; V: TRBV15; size: .
CDR3: CASSQGQDYLQAEAFF; J: TRBJ1-1; V: TRBV4-2; size: .
CDR3: CASRLSGRAYEQYF; J: TRBJ2-7; V: TRBV28; size: .
CDR3: CASSVGSGLSYEQYF; J: TRBJ2-7; V: TRBV9; size: .
CDR3: CASSPDYGTDTQYF; J: TRBJ2-3; V: TRBV7-2; size: .
CDR3: CASSYSGITGSYEQYF; J: TRBJ2-7; V: TRBV6-5; size: .
CDR3: CASSARGLVGAGELFF; J: TRBJ2-2; V: TRBV9; size: .